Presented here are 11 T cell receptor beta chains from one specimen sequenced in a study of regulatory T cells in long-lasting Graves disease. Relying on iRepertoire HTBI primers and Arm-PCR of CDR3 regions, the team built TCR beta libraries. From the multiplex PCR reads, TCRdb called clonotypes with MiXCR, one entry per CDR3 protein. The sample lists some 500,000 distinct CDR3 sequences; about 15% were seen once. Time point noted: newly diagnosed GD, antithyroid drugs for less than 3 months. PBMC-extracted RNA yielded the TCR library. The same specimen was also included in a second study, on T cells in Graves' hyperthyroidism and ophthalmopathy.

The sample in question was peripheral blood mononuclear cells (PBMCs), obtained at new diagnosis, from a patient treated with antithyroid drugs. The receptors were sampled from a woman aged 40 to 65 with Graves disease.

The CDR3 DNA sequence: TGCGCCAGCAGCCCCGACAACCAAGAGACCCAGTACTTC. Amino acids: CASSPDNQETQYF. The chain is built from TRBV5-1 and TRBJ2-5, with D uncertain. CDR3 length: 13 amino acids. Between the trimmed V and J ends, which lost 4 bases and 0 bases, there was a span of 7 bases. Germline CDR1 reads SGHRS; CDR2 reads YFSETQ.

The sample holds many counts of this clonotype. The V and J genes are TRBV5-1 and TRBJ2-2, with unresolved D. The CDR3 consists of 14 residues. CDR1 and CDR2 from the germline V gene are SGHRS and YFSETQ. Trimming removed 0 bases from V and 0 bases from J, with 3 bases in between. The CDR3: CASSLASNTGELFF. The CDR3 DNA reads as TGCGCCAGCAGCTTGGCCTCGAACACCGGGGAGCTGTTTTTT.

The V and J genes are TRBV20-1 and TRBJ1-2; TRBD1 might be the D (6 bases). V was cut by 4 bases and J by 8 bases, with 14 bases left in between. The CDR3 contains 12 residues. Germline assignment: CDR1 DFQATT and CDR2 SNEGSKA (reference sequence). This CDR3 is CSATGAGSGYTF. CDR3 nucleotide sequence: TGCAGTGCTACGGGGGCCGGATCGGGCTACACCTTC.

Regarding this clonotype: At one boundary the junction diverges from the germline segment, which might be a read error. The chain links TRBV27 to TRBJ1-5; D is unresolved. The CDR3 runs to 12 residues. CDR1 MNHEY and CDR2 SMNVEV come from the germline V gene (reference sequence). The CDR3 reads CASRFRGQPRHF. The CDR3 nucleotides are TGTGCCAGTAGATTTCGTGGGCAGCCCCGGCATTTT.

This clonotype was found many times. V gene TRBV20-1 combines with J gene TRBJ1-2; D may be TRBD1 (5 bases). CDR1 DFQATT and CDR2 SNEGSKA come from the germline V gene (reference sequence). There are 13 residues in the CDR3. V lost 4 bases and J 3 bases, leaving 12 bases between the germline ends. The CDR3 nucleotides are TGCAGTGCTATAGTACTGACAGACTATGGCTACACCTTC. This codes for CSAIVLTDYGYTF.

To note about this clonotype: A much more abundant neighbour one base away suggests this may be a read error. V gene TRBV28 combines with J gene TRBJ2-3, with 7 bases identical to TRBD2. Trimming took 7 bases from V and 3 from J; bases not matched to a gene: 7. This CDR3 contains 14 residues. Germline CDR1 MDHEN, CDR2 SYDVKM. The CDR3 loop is CASTRPAGTDTQYF. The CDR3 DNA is TGTGCCAGCACCCGACCAGCGGGGACAGATACGCAGTATTTT. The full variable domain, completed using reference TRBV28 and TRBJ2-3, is DVKVTQSSRYLVKRTGEKVFLECVQDMDHENMFWYRQDPGLGLRLIYFSYDVKMKEKGDIPEGYSVSREKKERFSLILESASTNQTSMYLCASTRPAGTDTQYFGPGTRLTVL.

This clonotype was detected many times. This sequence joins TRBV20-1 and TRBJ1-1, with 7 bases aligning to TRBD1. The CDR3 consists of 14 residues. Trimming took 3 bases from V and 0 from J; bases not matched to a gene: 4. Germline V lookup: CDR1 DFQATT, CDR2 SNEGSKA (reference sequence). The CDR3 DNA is TGCAGTGCTAGGGAGGGGGCAGTGAACACTGAAGCTTTCTTT. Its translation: CSAREGAVNTEAFF.

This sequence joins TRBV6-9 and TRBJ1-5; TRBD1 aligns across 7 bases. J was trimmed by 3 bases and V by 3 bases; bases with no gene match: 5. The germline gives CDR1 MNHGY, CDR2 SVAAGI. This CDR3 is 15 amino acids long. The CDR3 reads CASSYAGQNNQPQHF. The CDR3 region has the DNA TGTGCCAGCAGTTACGCGGGACAGAACAATCAGCCCCAGCATTTT.

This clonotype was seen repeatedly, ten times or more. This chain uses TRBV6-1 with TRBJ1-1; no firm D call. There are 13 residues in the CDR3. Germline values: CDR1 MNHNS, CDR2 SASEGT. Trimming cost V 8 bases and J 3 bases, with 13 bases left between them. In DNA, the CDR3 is TGTGCCAGCTTCGGCCTTAGCCACACTGAAGCTTTCTTT. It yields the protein CASFGLSHTEAFF.

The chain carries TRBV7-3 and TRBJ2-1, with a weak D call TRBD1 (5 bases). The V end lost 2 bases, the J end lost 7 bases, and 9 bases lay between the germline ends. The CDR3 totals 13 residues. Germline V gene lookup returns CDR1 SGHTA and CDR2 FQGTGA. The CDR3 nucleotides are TGTGCCAGCAGCTTAGACAGCTTAAATGAGCAGTTCTTC. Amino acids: CASSLDSLNEQFF.

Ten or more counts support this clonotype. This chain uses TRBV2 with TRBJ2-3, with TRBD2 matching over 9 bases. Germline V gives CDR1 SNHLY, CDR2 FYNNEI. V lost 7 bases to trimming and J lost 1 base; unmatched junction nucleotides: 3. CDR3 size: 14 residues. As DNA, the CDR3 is TGTGCCAGCAAGGAGCGGGGGGGCACAGATACGCAGTATTTT. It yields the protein CASKERGGTDTQYF.